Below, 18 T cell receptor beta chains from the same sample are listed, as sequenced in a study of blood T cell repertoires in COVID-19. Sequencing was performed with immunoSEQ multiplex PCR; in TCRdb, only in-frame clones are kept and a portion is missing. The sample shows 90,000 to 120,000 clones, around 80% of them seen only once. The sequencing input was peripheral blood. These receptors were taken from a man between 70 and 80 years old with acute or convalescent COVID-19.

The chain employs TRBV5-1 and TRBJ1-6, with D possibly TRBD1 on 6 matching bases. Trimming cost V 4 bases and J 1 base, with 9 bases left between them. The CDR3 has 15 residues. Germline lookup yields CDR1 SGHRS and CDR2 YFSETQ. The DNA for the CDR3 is TGCGCCAGCAGCCCAGGGGAGTCCTATAATTCACCCCTCCACTTT. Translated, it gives CASSPGESYNSPLHF. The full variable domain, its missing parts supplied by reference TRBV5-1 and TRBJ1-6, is KAGVTQTPRYLIKTRGQQVTLSCSPISGHRSVSWYQQTPGQGLQFLFEYFSETQRNKGNFPGRFSGRQFSNSRSEMNVSTLELGDSALYLCASSPGESYNSPLHFGNGTRLTVT.

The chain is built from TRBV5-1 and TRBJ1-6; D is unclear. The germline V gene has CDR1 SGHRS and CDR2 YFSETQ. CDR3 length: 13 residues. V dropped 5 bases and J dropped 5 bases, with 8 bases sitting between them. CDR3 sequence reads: CASRPDNNSPLHF. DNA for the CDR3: TGCGCCAGCAGGCCAGATAATAATTCACCCCTCCACTTT.

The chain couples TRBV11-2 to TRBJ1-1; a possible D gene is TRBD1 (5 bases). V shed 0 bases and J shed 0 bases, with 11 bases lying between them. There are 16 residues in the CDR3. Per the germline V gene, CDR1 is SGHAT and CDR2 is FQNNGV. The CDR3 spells CASSLETGLMNTEAFF. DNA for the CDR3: TGTGCCAGCAGCTTAGAAACAGGCCTCATGAACACTGAAGCTTTCTTT.

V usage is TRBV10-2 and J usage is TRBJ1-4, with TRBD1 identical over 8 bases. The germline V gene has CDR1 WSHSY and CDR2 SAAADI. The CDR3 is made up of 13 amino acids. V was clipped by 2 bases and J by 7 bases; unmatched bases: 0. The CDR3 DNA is TGCGCCAGCAGTGAGGACAGGGGTGAAAAACTGTTTTTT. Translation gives CASSEDRGEKLFF.

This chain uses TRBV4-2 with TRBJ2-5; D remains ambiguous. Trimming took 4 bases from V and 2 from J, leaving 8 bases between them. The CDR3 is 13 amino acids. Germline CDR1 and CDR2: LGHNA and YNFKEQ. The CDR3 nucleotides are TGTGCCAGCAGCCCCTATGGTCAAGAGACCCAGTACTTC. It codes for CASSPYGQETQYF.

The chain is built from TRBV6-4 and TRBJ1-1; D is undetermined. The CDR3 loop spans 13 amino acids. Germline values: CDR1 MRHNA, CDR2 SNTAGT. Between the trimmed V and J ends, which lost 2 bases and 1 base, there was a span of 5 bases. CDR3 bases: TGTGCCAGCAGTGACAATCAGAACACTGAAGCTTTCTTT. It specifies CASSDNQNTEAFF.

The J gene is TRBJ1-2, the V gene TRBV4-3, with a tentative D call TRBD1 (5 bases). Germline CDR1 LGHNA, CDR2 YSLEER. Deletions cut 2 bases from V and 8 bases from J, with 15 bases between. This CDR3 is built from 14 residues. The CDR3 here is CASSQTGGAGGYTF. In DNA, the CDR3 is TGCGCCAGCAGCCAAACTGGGGGAGCGGGGGGCTACACCTTC.

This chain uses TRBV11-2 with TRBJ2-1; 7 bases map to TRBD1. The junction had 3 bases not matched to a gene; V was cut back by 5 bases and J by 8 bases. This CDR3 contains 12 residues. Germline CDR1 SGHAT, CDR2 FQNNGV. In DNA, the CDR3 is TGTGCCAGCAGCCCAACAGGGGATGAGCAGTTCTTC. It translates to CASSPTGDEQFF. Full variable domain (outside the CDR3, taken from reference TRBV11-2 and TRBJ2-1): EAGVAQSPRYKIIEKRQSVAFWCNPISGHATLYWYQQILGQGPKLLIQFQNNGVVDDSQLPKDRFSAERLKGVDSTLKIQPAKLEDSAVYLCASSPTGDEQFFGPGTRLTVL.

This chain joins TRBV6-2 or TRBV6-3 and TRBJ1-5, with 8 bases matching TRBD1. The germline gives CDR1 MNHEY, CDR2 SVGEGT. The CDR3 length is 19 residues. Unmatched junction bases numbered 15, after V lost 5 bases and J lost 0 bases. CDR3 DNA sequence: TGTGCCAGCAGTGGGAGCCCGGGACAGGCCGTAAATAGCAATCAGCCCCAGCATTTT. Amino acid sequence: CASSGSPGQAVNSNQPQHF.

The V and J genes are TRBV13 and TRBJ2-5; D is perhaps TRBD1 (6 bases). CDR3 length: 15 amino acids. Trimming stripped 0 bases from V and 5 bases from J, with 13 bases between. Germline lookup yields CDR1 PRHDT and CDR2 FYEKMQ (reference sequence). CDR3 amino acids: CASSLGTGSGETQYF. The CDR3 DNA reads TGTGCCAGCAGCTTAGGTACAGGGTCGGGGGAGACCCAGTACTTC.

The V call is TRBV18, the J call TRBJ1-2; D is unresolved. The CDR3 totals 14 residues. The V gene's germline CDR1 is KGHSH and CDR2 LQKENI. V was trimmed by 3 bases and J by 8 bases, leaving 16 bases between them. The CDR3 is CASSPSGERSGYTF. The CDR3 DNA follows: TGTGCCAGCTCACCGTCGGGTGAACGAAGCGGCTACACCTTC.

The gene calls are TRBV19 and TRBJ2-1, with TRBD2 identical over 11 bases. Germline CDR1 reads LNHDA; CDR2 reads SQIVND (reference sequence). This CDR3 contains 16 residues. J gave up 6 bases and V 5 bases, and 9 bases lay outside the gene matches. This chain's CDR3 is CASSLPGLAVPNEQFF. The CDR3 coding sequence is TGTGCCAGTAGTCTGCCGGGACTAGCGGTTCCCAATGAGCAGTTCTTC.

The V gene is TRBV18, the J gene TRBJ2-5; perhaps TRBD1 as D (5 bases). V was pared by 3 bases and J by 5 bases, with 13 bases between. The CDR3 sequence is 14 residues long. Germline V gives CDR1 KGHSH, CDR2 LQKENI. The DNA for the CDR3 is TGTGCCAGCTCACCTAGGGGATCCGGGGAGACCCAGTACTTC. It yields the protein CASSPRGSGETQYF. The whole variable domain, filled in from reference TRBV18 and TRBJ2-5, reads NAGVMQNPRHLVRRRGQEARLRCSPMKGHSHVYWYRQLPEEGLKFMVYLQKENIIDESGMPKERFSAEFPKEGPSILRIQQVVRGDSAAYFCASSPRGSGETQYFGPGTRLLVL.

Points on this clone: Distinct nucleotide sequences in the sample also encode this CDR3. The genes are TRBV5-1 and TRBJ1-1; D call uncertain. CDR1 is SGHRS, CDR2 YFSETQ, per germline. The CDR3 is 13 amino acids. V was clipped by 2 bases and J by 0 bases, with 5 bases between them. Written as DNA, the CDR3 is TGCGCCAGCAGCTTACGGGTGAACACTGAAGCTTTCTTT. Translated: CASSLRVNTEAFF.

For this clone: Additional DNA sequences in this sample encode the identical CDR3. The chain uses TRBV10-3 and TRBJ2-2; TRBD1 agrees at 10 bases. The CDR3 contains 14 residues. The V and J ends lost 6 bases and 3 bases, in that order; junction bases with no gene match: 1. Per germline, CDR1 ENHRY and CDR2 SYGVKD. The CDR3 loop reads CAISGQGDTGELFF. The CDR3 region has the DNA TGTGCCATCAGCGGACAGGGGGACACCGGGGAGCTGTTTTTT.

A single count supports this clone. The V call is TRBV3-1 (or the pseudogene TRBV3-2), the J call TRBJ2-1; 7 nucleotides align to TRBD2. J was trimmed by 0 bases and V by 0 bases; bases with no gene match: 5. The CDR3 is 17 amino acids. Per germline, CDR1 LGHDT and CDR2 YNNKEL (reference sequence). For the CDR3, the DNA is TGTGCCAGCAGCCAAGATCCGGGGGGAAGCTCCTACAATGAGCAGTTCTTC. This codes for CASSQDPGGSSYNEQFF.

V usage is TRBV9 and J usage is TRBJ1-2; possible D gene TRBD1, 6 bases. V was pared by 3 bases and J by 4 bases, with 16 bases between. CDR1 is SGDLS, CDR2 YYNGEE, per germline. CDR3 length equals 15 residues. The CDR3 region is CASSATQGWGYGYTF. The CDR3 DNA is TGTGCCAGCAGCGCTACACAGGGTTGGGGCTATGGCTACACCTTC.

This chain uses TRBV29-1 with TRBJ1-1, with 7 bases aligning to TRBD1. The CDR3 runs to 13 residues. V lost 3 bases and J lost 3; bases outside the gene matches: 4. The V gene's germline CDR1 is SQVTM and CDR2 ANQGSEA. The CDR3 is CSVEGQIHTEAFF. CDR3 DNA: TGCAGCGTTGAGGGACAGATACACACTGAAGCTTTCTTT.